This is a list of T cell receptor beta chains from one sample in a study of T-cell memory formation after mild COVID-19. TCRdb recomputed calls from the 5' RACE reads with MiXCR, one row per CDR3 protein. The sample includes under 300,000 distinct CDR3 sequences, around 16% of them seen just once. Sequenced: PBMCs or a T cell subset sorted from them (not recorded which). The source of these receptors is a man younger than 35 who had mild COVID-19 (a few samples of this study predate the infection). Cell type and time point are not known. Each CDR3 is given with its conserved first and last residue.

>TRBV10-3
CAIRGTNTEAFF
>TRBV5-4
CASSLMGGNQPQHF
>TRBV29-1
CSVAGARANEQFF
>TRBV5-5
CASGMTAKIYGYTF
>TRBV5-5
CASSPGTVLYEQYF
>TRBV6-2/TRBV6-3
CASSYPPREGGNQPQHF
>TRBV5-1
CASSDSGGAGEQETQYF
>TRBV12-3/TRBV12-4
CASRPDYRNEKLFF
>TRBV11-2
CASSAYRVGSEKLFF
>TRBV6-2/TRBV6-3
CASSSTRGVNEQFF
>TRBV6-5
CASSNYRVSEAFF
>TRBV11-2
CASSLGLNEQFF
>TRBV7-9
CASSNRVTGELFF
>TRBV29-1
CSVVPRLANYGYTF
>TRBV7-9
CASSFALGTDYEQYF
>TRBV12-3/TRBV12-4
CASSFRRGQAGGPSGELFF
>TRBV4-1
CASSREISGTQEKLFF
>TRBV2
CASSEGGNEKLFF
>TRBV5-1
CASSLTSGNTGELFF
>TRBV18
CASSPADRAYGYTF
>TRBV7-2
CASSLTGLLGGELFF
>TRBV5-1
CASSGGGEQYF
>TRBV15
CATRERTANEKLFF
>TRBV11-2
CASSGSYRVRWGEQFF
>TRBV10-1
CASSESVGVETQYF
>TRBV2
CASAAGARSQHF
>TRBV6-5
CASSSRGADGANVLTF
>TRBV4-3
CASSQDRPFKQYF
>TRBV24-1
CATSDSRGAGNEQFF
>TRBV6-1
CASGQINQPQHF
>TRBV7-2
CASSFALAGGPDTQYF
>TRBV11-2
CASSFAGQVNTEAFF
>TRBV10-3
CAISEREETQYF
>TRBV5-1
CASSRQGGAGELFF
>TRBV7-3
CASSFPTSPFGMNTEAFF
>TRBV4-1
CASSQVDLISYNEQFF
>TRBV12-3/TRBV12-4
CASRPYRSKTSGGEGEQFF
>TRBV7-9
CASSLVQPSTDTQYF
>TRBV14
CASSQRQGVYEQYF